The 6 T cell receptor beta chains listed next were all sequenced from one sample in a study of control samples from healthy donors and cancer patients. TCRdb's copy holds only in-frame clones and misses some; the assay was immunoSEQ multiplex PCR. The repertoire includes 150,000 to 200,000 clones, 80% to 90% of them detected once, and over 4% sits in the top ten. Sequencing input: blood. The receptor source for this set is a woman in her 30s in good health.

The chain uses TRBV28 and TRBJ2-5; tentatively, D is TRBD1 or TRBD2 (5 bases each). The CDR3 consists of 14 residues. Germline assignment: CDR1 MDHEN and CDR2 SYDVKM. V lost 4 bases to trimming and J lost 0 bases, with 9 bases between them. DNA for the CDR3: TGTGCCAGCAGTTCGATGGGACACCAAGAGACCCAGTACTTC. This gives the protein CASSSMGHQETQYF.

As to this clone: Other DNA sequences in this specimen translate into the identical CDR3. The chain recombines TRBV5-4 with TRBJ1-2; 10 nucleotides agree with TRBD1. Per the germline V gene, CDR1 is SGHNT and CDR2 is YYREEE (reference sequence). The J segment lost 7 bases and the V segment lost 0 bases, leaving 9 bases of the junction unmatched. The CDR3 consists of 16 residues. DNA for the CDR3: TGTGCCAGCAGCTTGGGCGGGACAGGGGAATACGGTGGCTACACCTTC. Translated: CASSLGGTGEYGGYTF.

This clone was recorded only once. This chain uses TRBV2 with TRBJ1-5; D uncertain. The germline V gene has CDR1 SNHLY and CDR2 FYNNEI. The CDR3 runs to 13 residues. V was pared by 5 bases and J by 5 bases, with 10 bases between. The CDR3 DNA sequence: TGTGCCAGCAGTAAGGAATCGGATCAGCCCCAGCATTTT. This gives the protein CASSKESDQPQHF. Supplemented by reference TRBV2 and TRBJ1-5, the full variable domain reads EPEVTQTPSHQVTQMGQEVILRCVPISNHLYFYWYRQILGQKVEFLVSFYNNEISEKSEIFDDQFSVERPDGSNFTLKIRSTKLEDSAMYFCASSKESDQPQHFGDGTRLSIL.

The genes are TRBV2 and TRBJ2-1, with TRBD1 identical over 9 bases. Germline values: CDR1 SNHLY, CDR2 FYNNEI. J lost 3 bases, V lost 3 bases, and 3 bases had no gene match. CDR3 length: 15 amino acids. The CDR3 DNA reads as TGTGCCAGCAGTGAGCCGGGACAGGGCTACAATGAGCAGTTCTTC. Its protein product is CASSEPGQGYNEQFF.

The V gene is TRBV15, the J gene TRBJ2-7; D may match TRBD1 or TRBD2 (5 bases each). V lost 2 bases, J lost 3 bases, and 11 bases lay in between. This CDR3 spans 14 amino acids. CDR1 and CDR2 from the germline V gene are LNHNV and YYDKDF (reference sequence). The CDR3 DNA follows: TGTGCCACCAGCAGATCAGATGGGGGCTACGAGCAGTACTTC. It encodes CATSRSDGGYEQYF.

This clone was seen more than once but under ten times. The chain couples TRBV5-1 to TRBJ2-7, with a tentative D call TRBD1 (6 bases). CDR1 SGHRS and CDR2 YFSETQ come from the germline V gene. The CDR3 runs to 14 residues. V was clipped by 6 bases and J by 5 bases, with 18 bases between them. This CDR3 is CASTWTALSNEQYF. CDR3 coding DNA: TGCGCCAGCACCTGGACAGCCTTATCCAACGAGCAGTACTTC.